This entry describes one TCR beta chain. The antigen is unknown. This record belongs to a study of CD8+ T cells in alopecia areata. Trimming stripped 0 bases from V and 4 bases from J, with 15 bases between. CDR1 GTSNPN and CDR2 SVGIG come from the germline V gene (reference sequence). This CDR3 spans 15 amino acids. TCR sequencing used cDNA made by reverse transcription of extracted RNA. This table comes from immunoSEQ multiplex PCR, and its TCRdb copy is limited to in-frame clones, with some not included. The sample records 150,000 to 200,000 clones, 59% being singletons. Study findings and constraints: Scalp repertoires also include resident alphabeta T cells from normal skin. For lesional scalp, especially alopecia totalis/universalis, clonality was higher than in normal scalp. Possibly because of HLA-related factors, TCR sharing was less clear across patients than in mice.

The V and J genes are TRBV30 and TRBJ1-1, with a possible D match to TRBD1 (5 bases). This TCR derives from a human donor with alopecia areata. Sequenced here: CD4+ T cells sorted from blood, sampled at week 0. The CDR3 DNA reads TGTGCCTGGAGTGTACTTCGGGAGGGGAGCACTGAAGCTTTCTTT. This sequence encodes CAWSVLREGSTEAFF.